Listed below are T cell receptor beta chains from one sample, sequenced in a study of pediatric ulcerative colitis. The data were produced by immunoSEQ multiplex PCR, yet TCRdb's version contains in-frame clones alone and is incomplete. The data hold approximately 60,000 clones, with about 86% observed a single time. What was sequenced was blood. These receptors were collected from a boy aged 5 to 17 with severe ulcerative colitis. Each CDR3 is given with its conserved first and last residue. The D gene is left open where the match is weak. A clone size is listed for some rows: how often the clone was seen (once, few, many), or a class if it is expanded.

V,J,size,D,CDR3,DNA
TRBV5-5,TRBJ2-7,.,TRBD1,CASSLTTGTVLSYEQYF,TGTGCCAGCAGCCTAACAACTGGGACAGTCCTCTCCTACGAGCAGTACTTC
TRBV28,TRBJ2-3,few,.,CASTKGTDTQYF,TGTGCCAGCACGAAGGGGACAGATACGCAGTATTTT
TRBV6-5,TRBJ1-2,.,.,CASSYSWGAAPYGYTF,TGTGCCAGCAGTTACTCGTGGGGGGCGGCCCCCTATGGCTACACCTTC
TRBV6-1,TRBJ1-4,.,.,CASSEFGGTNEKLFF,TGTGCCAGCAGTGAATTTGGGGGAACTAATGAAAAACTGTTTTTT
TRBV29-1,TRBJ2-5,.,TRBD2,CSVSSGPPPETQYF,TGCAGCGTTTCTAGCGGGCCCCCTCCTGAGACCCAGTACTTC
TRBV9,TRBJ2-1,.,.,CASSVVRGEPIGSYNEQFF,TGTGCCAGCAGCGTAGTTCGGGGCGAACCCATCGGCTCCTACAATGAGCAGTTCTTC
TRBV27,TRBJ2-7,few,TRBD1,CASSYGTAYEQYF,TGTGCCAGCAGTTACGGGACAGCCTACGAGCAGTACTTC
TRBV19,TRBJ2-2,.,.,CASSIDNYNTGELFF,TGTGCCAGTAGTATAGATAATTACAACACCGGGGAGCTGTTTTTT
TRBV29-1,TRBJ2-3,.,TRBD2,CSVEDLRSGIVTTDTQYF,TGCAGCGTTGAAGATCTTCGTAGCGGGATTGTTACCACAGATACGCAGTATTTT
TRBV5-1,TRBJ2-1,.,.,CASSLAGVGAYNEQFF,TGCGCCAGCAGCTTGGCAGGGGTAGGAGCCTACAATGAGCAGTTCTTC
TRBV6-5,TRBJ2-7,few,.,CASRTGSEQYF,TGTGCCAGCAGAACAGGGTCCGAGCAGTACTTC
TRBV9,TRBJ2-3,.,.,CASSVDGRPGDTQYF,TGTGCCAGCAGCGTAGACGGCAGGCCTGGGGATACGCAGTATTTT
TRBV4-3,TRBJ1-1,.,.,CASSQGRNTEAFF,TGCGCCAGCAGCCAAGGAAGGAACACTGAAGCTTTCTTT
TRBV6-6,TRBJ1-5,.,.,CASSEGVPNQPQHF,TGTGCCAGCAGTGAGGGGGTGCCCAATCAGCCCCAGCATTTT
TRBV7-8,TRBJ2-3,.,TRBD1,CASSSDGTGVDTQYF,TGTGCCAGCAGCTCAGATGGGACAGGGGTAGATACGCAGTATTTT
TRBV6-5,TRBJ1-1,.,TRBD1,CASSYSRTGTEAFF,TGTGCCAGCAGTTACTCGAGGACAGGTACCGAAGCTTTCTTT
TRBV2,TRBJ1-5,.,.,CASSAIAGSSNQPQHF,TGTGCCAGCAGTGCTATAGCGGGGTCCAGCAATCAGCCCCAGCATTTT
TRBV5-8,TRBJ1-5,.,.,CASSSGMGQPQHF,TGTGCCAGCAGTTCAGGAATGGGTCAGCCCCAGCATTTT
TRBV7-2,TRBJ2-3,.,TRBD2,CASSLGTSGRTDTQYF,TGTGCCAGCAGCTTAGGGACTAGCGGGAGAACAGATACGCAGTATTTT
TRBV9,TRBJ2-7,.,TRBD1,CASSPRTGGETYEQYF,TGTGCCAGCAGCCCAAGGACAGGGGGCGAAACCTACGAGCAGTACTTC
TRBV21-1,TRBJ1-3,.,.,CASSTKGGNTIYF,TGTGCCAGCAGCACCAAGGGGGGAAACACCATATATTTT
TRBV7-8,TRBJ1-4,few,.,CASSPIWESNEKLFF,TGTGCCAGCAGCCCCATTTGGGAGTCCAATGAAAAACTGTTTTTT
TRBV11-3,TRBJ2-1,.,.,CASSPPGGGRNNEQFF,TGTGCCAGCAGCCCACCAGGTGGGGGGCGAAACAATGAGCAGTTCTTC
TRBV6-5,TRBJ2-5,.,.,CASIFQETQYF,TGTGCCAGCATCTTTCAAGAGACCCAGTACTTC
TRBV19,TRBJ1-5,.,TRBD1,CASSMDRGGNQPQHF,TGTGCCAGTAGTATGGACAGGGGAGGCAATCAGCCCCAGCATTTT
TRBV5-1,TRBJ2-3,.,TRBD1,CASSFVTGGRDTQYF,TGCGCCAGCAGCTTCGTAACAGGGGGCAGAGATACGCAGTATTTT
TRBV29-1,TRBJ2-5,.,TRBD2,CSVTTSGRSETQYF,TGCAGCGTCACGACTAGCGGGAGATCAGAGACCCAGTACTTC
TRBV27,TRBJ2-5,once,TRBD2,CATSETSGMKETQYF,TGTGCCACCTCAGAGACTAGCGGGATGAAAGAGACCCAGTACTTC
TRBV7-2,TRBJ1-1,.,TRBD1,CASSRQGSTEAFF,TGTGCCAGCAGCCGACAGGGTAGCACTGAAGCTTTCTTT
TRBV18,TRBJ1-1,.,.,CASSPSGVTNTEAFF,TGTGCCAGCTCACCATCAGGGGTGACGAACACTGAAGCTTTCTTT
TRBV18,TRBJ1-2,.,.,CASSPDRSYGYTF,TGTGCCAGCTCACCCGACAGATCCTATGGCTACACCTTC
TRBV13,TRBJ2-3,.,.,CASSPPPWASGTDTQYF,TGTGCCAGCAGCCCCCCCCCTTGGGCTAGCGGCACAGATACGCAGTATTTT
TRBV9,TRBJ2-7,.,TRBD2,CASTPGGSGYEQYF,TGTGCCAGCACCCCAGGCGGGAGTGGCTACGAGCAGTACTTC
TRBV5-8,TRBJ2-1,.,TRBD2,CASSAGLAENEQFF,TGTGCCAGCAGCGCGGGACTAGCGGAGAATGAGCAGTTCTTC